This T cell receptor beta chain came from a study of T cells in Graves' hyperthyroidism and ophthalmopathy. Turning to the study itself: Prior to any treatment, at the point of initial diagnosis, peripheral blood was collected. Study observations and caveats: A model built on 13 V-J features separated ophthalmopathy from stable hyperthyroidism.

Every diagnosis used clinical symptoms, serum thyroxine and TRAb, thyroid ultrasound and orbital computed tomography. Amplification yielded TCR beta CDR3 regions, with RNA transcripts as the source. A first-round RT-PCR of the TCR CDR3 used the HTBI primer set. Each CDR3 protein is one row after TCRdb ran MiXCR on the multiplex PCR reads. The data show about 150,000 distinct CDR3 sequences, over 20% seen once. Comment on this clonotype: What it binds is not known.

The junction had 15 bases not matched to a gene; V was cut back by 7 bases and J by 1 base. This CDR3 has 17 amino acids. The V gene's germline CDR1 is SGDLS and CDR2 YYNGEE. The source material was blood. This clonotype was sampled from a woman between 45 and 65 years old with Graves' hyperthyroidism that later progressed to Graves' ophthalmopathy. The gene calls are TRBV9 and TRBJ2-5, with 8 bases aligning to TRBD2. Here the CDR3 DNA reads TGTGCCAGCTCACCGAGGTCGTCGGGAGGGACCCAAGAGACCCAGTACTTC. Protein product: CASSPRSSGGTQETQYF.